This record looks at one TCR beta chain sequence and its context. Its matching antigen is unknown. The germline V and J ends were trimmed by 6 bases and 1 base, with 12 bases remaining between them. The length of the CDR3 is 15 residues. CDR1 and CDR2 (germline): MGHRA, YSYEKL. The data originate from a study of early T cells in non-severe SARS-CoV-2 infection. At the level of the study: It was bulk RNA from unsorted whole blood that was sequenced, and the chains were unpaired. Whole-study results and caveats: Matching with VDJdb favored anti-spike CD8 responses (missing private and CD4 specificities).

Unique molecular identifiers were added to individual cDNA molecules. TCRdb re-analysed the 5' RACE reads in MiXCR, keeping a single row per CDR3 protein. The table has 64,000 or so distinct CDR3 sequences, approximately 10% seen once. The source of this sequence is an adult who was a healthcare worker with PCR-confirmed SARS-CoV-2 infection or an uninfected control (not recorded which). This specimen was whole blood, taken at baseline. This chain links TRBV4-1 with TRBJ2-2, with D possibly matching TRBD1 (7 bases). CDR3: CASRNRGLNTGELFF. The CDR3 DNA sequence: TGCGCCAGCAGAAACAGGGGACTGAACACCGGGGAGCTGTTTTTT.